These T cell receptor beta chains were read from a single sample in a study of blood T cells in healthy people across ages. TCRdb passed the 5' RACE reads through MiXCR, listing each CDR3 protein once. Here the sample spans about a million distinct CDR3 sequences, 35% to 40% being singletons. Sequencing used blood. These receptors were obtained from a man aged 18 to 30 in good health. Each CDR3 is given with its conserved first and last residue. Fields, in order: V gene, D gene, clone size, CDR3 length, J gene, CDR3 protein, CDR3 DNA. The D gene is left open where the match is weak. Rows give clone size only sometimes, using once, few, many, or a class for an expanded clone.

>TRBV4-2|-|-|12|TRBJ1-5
CASSQGGSAQHF
TGTGCCAGCAGCCAAGGAGGGTCCGCCCAGCATTTT
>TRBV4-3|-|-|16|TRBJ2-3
CASSQEVTGVPDTQYF
TGCGCCAGCAGCCAAGAAGTTACCGGGGTGCCAGATACGCAGTATTTT
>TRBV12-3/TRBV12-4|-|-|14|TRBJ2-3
CASSRRGPPDTQYF
TGTGCCAGCTCGCGGAGGGGGCCCCCAGATACGCAGTATTTT
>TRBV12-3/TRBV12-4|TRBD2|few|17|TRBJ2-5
CASSLGRSGGQKETQYF
TGTGCCAGCAGTTTAGGCAGGAGCGGGGGTCAAAAAGAGACCCAGTACTTC
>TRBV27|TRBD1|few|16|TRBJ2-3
CASSPLQGVITDTQYF
TGTGCCAGCAGTCCACTACAGGGGGTAATCACAGATACGCAGTATTTT
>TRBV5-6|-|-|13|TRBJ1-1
CASSWAKNTEAFF
TGTGCCAGCAGCTGGGCGAAGAACACTGAAGCTTTCTTT
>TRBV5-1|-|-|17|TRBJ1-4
CASRLGHQSATNEKLFF
TGCGCCAGCAGGCTGGGACACCAATCTGCAACTAATGAAAAACTGTTTTTT
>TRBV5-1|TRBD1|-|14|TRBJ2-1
CASNLGQGRNEQFF
TGCGCCAGCAACCTCGGACAGGGGAGAAATGAGCAGTTCTTC
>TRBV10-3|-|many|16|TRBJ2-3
CAISQIRDKSVDTQYF
TGTGCCATCAGCCAGATCCGGGACAAGTCGGTAGATACGCAGTATTTT
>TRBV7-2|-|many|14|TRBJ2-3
CASSLGQPTDTQYF
TGTGCCAGCAGCTTAGGCCAACCCACAGATACGCAGTATTTT
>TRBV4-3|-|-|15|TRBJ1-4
CASSQDGGTNEKLFF
TGCGCCAGCAGCCAAGACGGGGGAACTAATGAAAAACTGTTTTTT
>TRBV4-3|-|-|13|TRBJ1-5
CASSQAHGQPQHF
TGCGCCAGCAGCCAAGCGCATGGTCAGCCCCAGCATTTT
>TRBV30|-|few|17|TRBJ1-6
CAWSVEGKSSYNSPLHF
TGTGCCTGGAGTGTTGAGGGTAAAAGCTCCTATAATTCACCCCTCCACTTT
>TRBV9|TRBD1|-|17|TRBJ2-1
CASSVSPGTGVNNEQFF
TGTGCCAGCAGCGTAAGTCCCGGGACAGGGGTAAACAATGAGCAGTTCTTC
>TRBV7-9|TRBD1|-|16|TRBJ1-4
CASSLYIGTGKEKLFF
TGTGCCAGCAGCTTATATATTGGGACAGGAAAGGAAAAACTGTTTTTT
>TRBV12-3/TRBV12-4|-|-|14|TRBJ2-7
CASRGRQGSYEQYF
TGTGCCAGCAGGGGGCGGCAGGGGAGTTACGAGCAGTACTTC
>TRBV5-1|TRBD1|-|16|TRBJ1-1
CASSQSRDRAYTEAFF
TGCGCCAGCAGCCAGTCCCGGGACAGGGCTTACACTGAAGCTTTCTTT
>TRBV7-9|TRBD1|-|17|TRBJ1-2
CASSLRDEREGAYGYTF
TGTGCCAGCAGCTTACGAGACGAAAGGGAGGGGGCCTATGGCTACACCTTC
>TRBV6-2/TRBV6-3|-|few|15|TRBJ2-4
CASSFREAGLYIQYF
TGTGCCAGCAGTTTCAGGGAGGCGGGATTGTACATTCAGTACTTC
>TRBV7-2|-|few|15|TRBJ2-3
CASSPVPRGTDTQYF
TGTGCCAGCAGCCCGGTCCCGAGGGGCACAGATACGCAGTATTTT
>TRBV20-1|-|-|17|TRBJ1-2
CSARDRYGASANYGYTF
TGCAGTGCTAGAGATAGGTACGGAGCCTCAGCTAACTATGGCTACACCTTC
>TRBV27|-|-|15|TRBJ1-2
CTSSLSGTSNYGYTF
TGTACCAGCAGTTTATCGGGGACATCTAACTATGGCTACACCTTC
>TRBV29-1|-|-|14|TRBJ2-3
CSVEGGVSTDTQYF
TGCAGCGTTGAGGGAGGTGTTAGCACAGATACGCAGTATTTT
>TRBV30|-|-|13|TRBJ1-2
CACRGREDYGYTF
TGTGCCTGCAGGGGCAGGGAGGACTATGGCTACACCTTC
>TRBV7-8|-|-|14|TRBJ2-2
CASSPRVNTGELFF
TGTGCCAGCAGCCCACGCGTAAACACCGGGGAGCTGTTTTTT
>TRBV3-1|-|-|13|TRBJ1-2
CASSRASLYGYTF
TGTGCCAGCAGCCGAGCTAGCCTCTATGGCTACACCTTC